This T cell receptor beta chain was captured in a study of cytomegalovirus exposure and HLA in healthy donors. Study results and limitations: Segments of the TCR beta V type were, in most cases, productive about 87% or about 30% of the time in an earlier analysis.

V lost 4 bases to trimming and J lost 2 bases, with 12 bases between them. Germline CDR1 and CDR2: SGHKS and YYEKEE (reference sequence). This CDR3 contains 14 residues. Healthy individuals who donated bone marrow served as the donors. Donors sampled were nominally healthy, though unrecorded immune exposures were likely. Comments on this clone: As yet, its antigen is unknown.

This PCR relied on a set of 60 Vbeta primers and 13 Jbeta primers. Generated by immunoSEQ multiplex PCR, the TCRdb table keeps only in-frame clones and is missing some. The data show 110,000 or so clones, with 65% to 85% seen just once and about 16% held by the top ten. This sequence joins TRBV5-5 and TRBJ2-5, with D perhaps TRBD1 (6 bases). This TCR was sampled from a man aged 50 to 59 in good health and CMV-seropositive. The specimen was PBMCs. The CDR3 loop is CASSKGGAQETQYF. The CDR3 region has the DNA TGTGCCAGCAGCAAAGGGGGAGCGCAAGAGACCCAGTACTTC.